This TCR beta chain was captured in a study of T cell responses to AZD1222 COVID-19 vaccine. The data were produced by immunoSEQ multiplex PCR, yet TCRdb's version contains in-frame clones alone and is incomplete. Found here are 150,000 to 200,000 clones, just over 90% of them singletons; the top ten hold 1% to 1.5%. A single count supports this clone. Its cognate antigen is unknown. General study findings and limits: Per reports, nearly half of all spike-specific TCRs target regions that are unmutated in variants.

The CDR3 has 16 amino acids. From germline, CDR1 is KGHSH and CDR2 LQKENI. V dropped 0 bases and J dropped 0; count of bases not matched to a gene: 4. The sample in question was peripheral blood, obtained 28 days after the second AZD1222 dose. The gene calls are TRBV18 and TRBJ2-7, with 8 bases that match TRBD1. This TCR derives from an adult who received the AZD1222 COVID-19 vaccine. Written as DNA, the CDR3 is TGTGCCAGCTCACCACCCACTGGACAGGGCTCCTACGAGCAGTACTTC. Translated: CASSPPTGQGSYEQYF. The variable domain in full, with the rest retrieved from reference TRBV18 and TRBJ2-7, is NAGVMQNPRHLVRRRGQEARLRCSPMKGHSHVYWYRQLPEEGLKFMVYLQKENIIDESGMPKERFSAEFPKEGPSILRIQQVVRGDSAAYFCASSPPTGQGSYEQYFGPGTRLTVT.